The entry below describes one T cell receptor (beta chain). The antigen remains unidentified. Measured with immunoSEQ multiplex PCR; TCRdb has only the in-frame clones, and not every one. The sample has around 180,000 clones, 87% seen once. The CDR3 sequence is 13 residues long. The germline V and J ends were trimmed by 1 base and 7 bases, with 10 bases remaining between them. Per germline, CDR1 SGHAT and CDR2 FQNNGV. These data are taken from a study of T cell responses to AZD1222 COVID-19 vaccine. General observations from the study: A mostly white British donor set with more females was recruited, and clonal diversity was possibly underestimated. Repertoire sampling happened only post peak T cell response. Close to half of all spike-specific TCRs reportedly target regions of the variants that are unmutated.

This chain joins TRBV11-2 and TRBJ1-1, with D unclear. This receptor was taken from an adult in good health. The sequences come from peripheral blood, collected on day 0 of MenACWY control vaccination. The CDR3, as DNA: TGTGCCAGCAGCTTAGGTAGCGTCGGTGAAGCTTTCTTT. Encoded protein: CASSLGSVGEAFF.